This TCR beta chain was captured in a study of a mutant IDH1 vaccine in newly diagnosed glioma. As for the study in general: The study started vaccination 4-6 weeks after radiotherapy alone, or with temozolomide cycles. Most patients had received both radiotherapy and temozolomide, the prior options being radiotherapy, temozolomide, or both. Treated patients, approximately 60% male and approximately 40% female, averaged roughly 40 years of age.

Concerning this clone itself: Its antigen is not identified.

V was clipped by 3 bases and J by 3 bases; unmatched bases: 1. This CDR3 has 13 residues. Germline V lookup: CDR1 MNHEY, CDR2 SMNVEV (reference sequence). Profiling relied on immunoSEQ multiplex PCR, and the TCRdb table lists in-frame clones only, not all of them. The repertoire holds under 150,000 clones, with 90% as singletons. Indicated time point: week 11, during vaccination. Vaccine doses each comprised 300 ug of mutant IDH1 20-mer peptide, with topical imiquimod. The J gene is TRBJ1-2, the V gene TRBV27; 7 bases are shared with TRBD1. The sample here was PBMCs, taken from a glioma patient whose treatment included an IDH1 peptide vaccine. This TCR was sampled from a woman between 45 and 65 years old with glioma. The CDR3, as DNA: TGTGCCAGCAGTTTTGACAGGGACTATGGCTACACCTTC. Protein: CASSFDRDYGYTF.